This T cell receptor beta chain was sequenced in a study of monozygotic twins with inflammatory bowel disease. Study-level findings and limits: For IBD patients, clonotypes shared with others were fewer than for healthy twins, especially with disease activity.

Blood samples measuring roughly 2.3 ml were taken per donor. Concerning this clonotype itself: Its antigen is unidentified.

This CDR3 is 14 amino acids long. Germline loops: CDR1 SGHRS, CDR2 YFSETQ. Added by template switching were UMIs that each held a 6-nucleotide sample barcode. Both the TCRalpha cDNA and the TCRbeta cDNA were taken through two nested PCRs, lasting around 15 and 9 cycles. Each CDR3 protein gets one entry in TCRdb, which reprocessed the 5' RACE reads and gives no DNA. The ten top clones account for around 1.5%, within a sample of about 210,000 distinct CDR3 sequences. Sequencing was carried out using blood. V usage is TRBV5-1 and J usage is TRBJ2-7; TCRdb's assignment of TRBD1 cannot be checked, as there is no DNA. This TCR was recovered from a human donor with ulcerative colitis or Crohn's disease, or a healthy co-twin of an affected twin (not recorded which). CDR3 in amino acids: CASSPGTGGAWQYF.